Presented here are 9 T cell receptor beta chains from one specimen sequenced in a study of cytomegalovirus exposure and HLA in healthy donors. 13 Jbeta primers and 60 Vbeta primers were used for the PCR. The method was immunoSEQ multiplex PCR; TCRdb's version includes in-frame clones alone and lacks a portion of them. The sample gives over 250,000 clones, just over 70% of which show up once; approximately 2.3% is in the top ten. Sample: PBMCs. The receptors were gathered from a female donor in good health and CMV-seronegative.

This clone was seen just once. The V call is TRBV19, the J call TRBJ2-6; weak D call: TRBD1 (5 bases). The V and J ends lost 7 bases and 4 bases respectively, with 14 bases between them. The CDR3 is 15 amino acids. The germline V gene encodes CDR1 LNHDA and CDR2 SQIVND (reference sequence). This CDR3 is CASTHRNAGANVLTF. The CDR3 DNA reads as TGTGCCAGTACCCACAGGAATGCAGGGGCCAACGTCCTGACTTTC.

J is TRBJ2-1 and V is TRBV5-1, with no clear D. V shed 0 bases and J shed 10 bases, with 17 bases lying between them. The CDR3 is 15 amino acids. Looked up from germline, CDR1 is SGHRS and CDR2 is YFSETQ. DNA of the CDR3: TGCGCCAGCAGCTTGGCCGGTAGTGCAAGCATCGAGCAGTTCTTC. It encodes CASSLAGSASIEQFF.

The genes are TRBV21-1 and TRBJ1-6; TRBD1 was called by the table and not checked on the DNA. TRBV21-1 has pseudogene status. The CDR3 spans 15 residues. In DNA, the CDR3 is TGTGCCAGCAGCAAAGAGGGGACAGGGGAATCACCCCTCCACTTT. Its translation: CASSKEGTGESPLHF.

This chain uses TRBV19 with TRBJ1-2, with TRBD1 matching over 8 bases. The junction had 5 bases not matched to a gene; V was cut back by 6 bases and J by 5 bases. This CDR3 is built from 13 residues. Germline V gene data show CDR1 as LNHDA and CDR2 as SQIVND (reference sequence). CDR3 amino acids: CASRSDREYGYTF. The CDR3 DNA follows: TGTGCCAGTAGGTCGGACAGGGAGTATGGCTACACCTTC. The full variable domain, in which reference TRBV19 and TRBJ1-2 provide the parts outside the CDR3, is DGGITQSPKYLFRKEGQNVTLSCEQNLNHDAMYWYRQDPGQGLRLIYYSQIVNDFQKGDIAEGYSVSREKKESFPLTVTSAQKNPTAFYLCASRSDREYGYTFGSGTRLTVV.

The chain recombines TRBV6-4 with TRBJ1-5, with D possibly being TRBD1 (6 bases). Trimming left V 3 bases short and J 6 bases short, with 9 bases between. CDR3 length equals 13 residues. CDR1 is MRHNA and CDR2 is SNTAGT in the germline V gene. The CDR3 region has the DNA TGTGCCAGCAGTGAAGGGGGTAGTCAGCCCCAGCATTTT. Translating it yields CASSEGGSQPQHF.

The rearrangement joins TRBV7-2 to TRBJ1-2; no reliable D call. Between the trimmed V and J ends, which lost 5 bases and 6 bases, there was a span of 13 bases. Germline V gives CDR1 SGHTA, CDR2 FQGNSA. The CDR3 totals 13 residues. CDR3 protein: CASSPEAGDGYTF. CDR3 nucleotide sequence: TGTGCCAGCAGCCCCGAGGCCGGGGATGGCTACACCTTC.

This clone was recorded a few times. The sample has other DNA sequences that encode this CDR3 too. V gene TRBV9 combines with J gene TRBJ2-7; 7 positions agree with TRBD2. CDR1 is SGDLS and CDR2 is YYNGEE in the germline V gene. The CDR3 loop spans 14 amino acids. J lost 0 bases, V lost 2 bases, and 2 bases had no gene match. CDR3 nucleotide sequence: TGTGCCAGCAGCGTTGGCGGGAGCTCCTACGAGCAGTACTTC. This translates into CASSVGGSSYEQYF.

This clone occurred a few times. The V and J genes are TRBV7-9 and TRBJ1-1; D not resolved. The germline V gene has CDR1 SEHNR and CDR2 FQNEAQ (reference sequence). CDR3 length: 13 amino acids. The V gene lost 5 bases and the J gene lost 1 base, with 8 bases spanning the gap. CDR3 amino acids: CASSDITNTEAFF. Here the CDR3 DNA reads TGTGCCAGCAGCGACATAACGAACACTGAAGCTTTCTTT. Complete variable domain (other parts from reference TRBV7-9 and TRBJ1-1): DTGVSQNPRHKITKRGQNVTFRCDPISEHNRLYWYRQTLGQGPEFLTYFQNEAQLEKSRLLSDRFSAERPKGSFSTLEIQRTEQGDSAMYLCASSDITNTEAFFGQGTRLTVV.

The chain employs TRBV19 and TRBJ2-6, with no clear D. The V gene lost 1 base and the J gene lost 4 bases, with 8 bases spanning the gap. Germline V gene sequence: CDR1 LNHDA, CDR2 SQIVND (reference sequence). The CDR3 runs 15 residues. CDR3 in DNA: TGTGCCAGTAGTATAGTAAATCCCGGGGCCAACGTCCTGACTTTC. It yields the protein CASSIVNPGANVLTF.